The next 15 T cell receptor beta chains were all read from a single sample in a study of OX40 agonist ivuxolimab in advanced cancers. The method was immunoSEQ multiplex PCR; TCRdb's version includes in-frame clones alone and lacks a portion of them. This table holds about 55,000 clones, under 85% found once. The sequenced sample was CD4+ or CD8+ T cells sorted from blood, obtained in a trial of the OX40 agonist ivuxolimab. The receptors come from an adult with an advanced solid tumor such as melanoma, head and neck, liver or kidney cancer.

V is TRBV4-1 and J is TRBJ2-7; 9 bases are shared with TRBD1. This CDR3 contains 17 residues. Unmatched junction bases numbered 9, after V lost 0 bases and J lost 3 bases. The germline V gene has CDR1 MGHRA and CDR2 YSYEKL. The CDR3: CASSQDSSGTGIYEQYF. The CDR3 DNA reads TGCGCCAGCAGCCAAGATTCGTCCGGGACAGGGATCTACGAGCAGTACTTC.

The V call is TRBV10-3, the J call TRBJ1-2; no clear D gene. The CDR3 spans 14 residues. The V gene lost 1 base and the J gene lost 1 base, with 7 bases spanning the gap. Germline CDR1 ENHRY, CDR2 SYGVKD. The DNA for the CDR3 is TGTGCCATCAGTGAGTTGGAGGTTAACTATGGCTACACCTTC. Its translation is CAISELEVNYGYTF.

Here the CDR3 DNA reads TGTGCCAGTAGTATAGATCTGGGGCGGCCATCCCGCGAGCAGTACTTC. Translated, it gives CASSIDLGRPSREQYF. The rearrangement links TRBV19 to TRBJ2-7, with D possibly TRBD1 on 5 matching bases. V was shortened by 0 bases and J by 6 bases, with 18 bases between the two germline ends. The CDR3 runs 16 residues. Germline V lookup: CDR1 LNHDA, CDR2 SQIVND (reference sequence).

The J gene is TRBJ2-1, the V gene TRBV19; 11 nucleotides match TRBD1. There are 18 residues in the CDR3. CDR1 and CDR2 (germline): LNHDA, SQIVND (reference sequence). V gave up 5 bases and J gave up 8 bases; unmatched junction bases: 17. The CDR3, as DNA: TGTGCCAGTAGTCCCATATCCCTCGGGACAGGGGGAAGGGATGAGCAGTTCTTC. It yields the protein CASSPISLGTGGRDEQFF.

There are a few counts of this clone. The chain couples TRBV7-9 to TRBJ2-1, with D perhaps assigned TRBD1 or TRBD2 (7 bases each). Germline CDR1 and CDR2: SEHNR and FQNEAQ (reference sequence). The CDR3 has 15 residues. V lost 6 bases to trimming and J lost 9 bases, with 21 bases between them. The CDR3 DNA is TGTGCCAGCAGAGCGGGGACAGCCGGGCAAGGTGAGCAGTTCTTC. This codes for CASRAGTAGQGEQFF.

This clone was seen just once. V and J are TRBV28 and TRBJ2-7, with 10 bases lining up with TRBD2. Looked up from germline, CDR1 is MDHEN and CDR2 is SYDVKM. V dropped 7 bases and J dropped 4; count of bases not matched to a gene: 7. The length of the CDR3 is 14 residues. The CDR3 here is CASNSGRRLYEQYF. The CDR3 coding sequence is TGTGCCAGCAATAGCGGGAGGAGGCTGTACGAGCAGTACTTC.

The chain combines TRBV19 with TRBJ2-3; D is perhaps TRBD2 (5 bases). CDR3 length: 13 amino acids. From germline, CDR1 is LNHDA and CDR2 SQIVND (reference sequence). V was shortened by 6 bases and J by 8 bases, with 15 bases between the two germline ends. In DNA, the CDR3 is TGTGCCAGTAGCATTAAGCCCGGAGGTACGCAGTATTTT. This encodes CASSIKPGGTQYF.

The CDR3 spells CASSYSGQGGGYTF. CDR3 nucleotides: TGTGCCAGCAGTTACTCGGGGCAGGGAGGGGGCTACACCTTC. The chain has TRBV6-5 and TRBJ1-2; D may be TRBD1 (5 bases). This CDR3 spans 14 amino acids. Trimming cost V 0 bases and J 8 bases, with 13 bases left between them. Germline CDR1 MNHEY, CDR2 SVGAGI.

Concerning this clone: The junction departs from germline at one end; a sequencing error may be responsible. This CDR3 is also generated by other DNA sequences in the sample. The genes are TRBV7-7 and TRBJ2-2; a possible D gene is TRBD1 (6 bases). CDR3 length: 13 residues. Germline lookup yields CDR1 SSHAT and CDR2 FNYEAQ (reference sequence). The CDR3 here is CASGTSNTGELFF. The CDR3 region has the DNA TGTGCCAGCGGGACATCAAACACTGGGGAGCTGTTTTTT.

The chain employs TRBV18 and TRBJ2-7, with 8 bases aligning to TRBD1. The CDR3 is made up of 13 amino acids. Germline CDR1 is KGHSH and CDR2 is LQKENI. Germline trimming cut 6 bases from V and 2 bases from J; bases unmatched to any gene: 3. Here the CDR3 DNA reads TGTGCCAGCTCCGGGACAGGCCCCTACGAGCAGTACTTC. It specifies CASSGTGPYEQYF.

The rearrangement uses TRBV4-1 and TRBJ2-3; possible D gene TRBD2, 6 bases. The V gene lost 3 bases and the J gene lost 4 bases, with 17 bases spanning the gap. This CDR3 has 16 residues. Per germline, CDR1 MGHRA and CDR2 YSYEKL. The CDR3 DNA is TGCGCCAGCAGCCAGGTCGGGGGACGAGGCGCAGATACGCAGTATTTT. As protein: CASSQVGGRGADTQYF.

The chain uses TRBV6-1 and TRBJ1-2; 8 bases match TRBD1. The J segment lost 5 bases and the V segment lost 2 bases, leaving 1 base of the junction unmatched. Germline values: CDR1 MNHNS, CDR2 SASEGT. This CDR3 region has 13 residues. CDR3 sequence (DNA): TGTGCCAGCAGTGAAAACAGGGGGTATGGCTACACCTTC. It translates to CASSENRGYGYTF.

In its sample, this clone was seen once. V gene TRBV6-6 combines with J gene TRBJ1-1; D perhaps matches TRBD1 (6 bases). This CDR3 has 14 residues. V lost 6 bases and J 3 bases, leaving 14 bases between the germline ends. Germline V lookup: CDR1 MNHNY, CDR2 SVGAGI (reference sequence). The CDR3, as DNA: TGTGCCAGCAGAAGAGGACAGCTCGACACTGAAGCTTTCTTT. It codes for CASRRGQLDTEAFF.

The V and J genes are TRBV19 and TRBJ1-2; no definite D call. The CDR3 sequence is 15 residues long. Trimming removed 5 bases at V and 1 base at J, with 14 bases between. The V gene's germline CDR1 is LNHDA and CDR2 SQIVND (reference sequence). This CDR3 is CASSPDGLLNYGYTF. CDR3 DNA: TGTGCCAGTAGTCCAGACGGACTCCTTAACTATGGCTACACCTTC. The variable domain in full, completed from reference TRBV19 and TRBJ1-2, reads DGGITQSPKYLFRKEGQNVTLSCEQNLNHDAMYWYRQDPGQGLRLIYYSQIVNDFQKGDIAEGYSVSREKKESFPLTVTSAQKNPTAFYLCASSPDGLLNYGYTFGSGTRLTVV.

The chain has TRBV18 and TRBJ1-1, with D unresolved. The length of the CDR3 is 14 residues. Trimming took off 0 bases at V and 5 bases at J, with 10 bases between the two ends. Germline V gene sequence: CDR1 KGHSH, CDR2 LQKENI. The CDR3 nucleotides are TGTGCCAGCTCACCACCGTCTTTAGGAACTGAAGCTTTCTTT. Protein product: CASSPPSLGTEAFF.